These T cell receptor beta chains were read from a single sample in a study of T cell responses to AZD1222 COVID-19 vaccine. Repertoires were generated with immunoSEQ multiplex PCR, while TCRdb's copy carries only in-frame clones and drops some. The sample carries about 99,000 clones, just over 90% recorded once. The material was peripheral blood, obtained 28 days after the second AZD1222 dose. The source is an adult who received the AZD1222 COVID-19 vaccine. The CDR3 runs from the conserved cysteine through the conserved F or W. Fields, in order: D gene, J gene, clone size, V gene, CDR3 DNA, CDR3 protein. A D gene is named only where the DNA matches it firmly. For some rows the clone size is stated as once, few or many, or as a class when expanded; others skip it.

>-|TRBJ1-1|-|TRBV4-3
TGCGCCAGCAGCCAAGATTCGGGGGGTTTTACTGAAGCTTTCTTT
CASSQDSGGFTEAFF
>-|TRBJ1-3|-|TRBV29-1
TGCAGCGTTGAGGGGGACTCAGGAAACACCATATATTTT
CSVEGDSGNTIYF
>-|TRBJ1-1|-|TRBV28
TGTGCCAGCAAGGAGGCAGGGGTGAAGGCTTTCTTT
CASKEAGVKAFF
>TRBD2|TRBJ2-1|-|TRBV9
TGTGCCAGCAGCCTTCCGACTAGCGGGAGGAGTTCCTACAATGAGCAGTTCTTC
CASSLPTSGRSSYNEQFF
>-|TRBJ1-5|-|TRBV28
TGTGCCAGCGGACCCCTAGAGAGCAATCAGCCCCAGCATTTT
CASGPLESNQPQHF
>-|TRBJ1-1|-|TRBV6-5
TGTGCCAGCAGTTACTCGTTGGGTCTGGGGGCTGAAGCTTTCTTT
CASSYSLGLGAEAFF
>-|TRBJ1-3|-|TRBV7-2
TGTGCCAGCAGCTTAGGTGTAGGCCTCTCTGGAAACACCATATATTTT
CASSLGVGLSGNTIYF
>-|TRBJ1-5|few|TRBV3-1/TRBV3-2
TGTGCCAGCAGCCAGGGAGGCAATCAGCCCCAGCATTTT
CASSQGGNQPQHF
>-|TRBJ2-5|once|TRBV6-5
TGTGCCAGCCACCGAGGGAACCAAGAGACCCAGTACTTC
CASHRGNQETQYF
>TRBD2|TRBJ2-5|-|TRBV6-5
TGTGCCAGCAAGCTGACTAGCGAGTACCAAGAGACCCAGTACTTC
CASKLTSEYQETQYF
>TRBD2|TRBJ2-5|-|TRBV2
TGTGCCAGCAGTGAACGAACTAGCGGGAGGAAGGGTGGGGAGACCCAGTACTTC
CASSERTSGRKGGETQYF
>TRBD2|TRBJ2-1|-|TRBV5-1
TGCGCCAGCAGCTTGGATGGCAGCGGGGAGGGCCATGAGCAGTTCTTC
CASSLDGSGEGHEQFF
>-|TRBJ1-1|-|TRBV4-3
TGCGCCAGCAGCCAAAAACAGGGATTGAACACTGAAGCTTTCTTT
CASSQKQGLNTEAFF
>TRBD1|TRBJ2-7|few|TRBV11-2
TGTGCCAGCAGCTTAGGACAGGGGGTTAGGTACGAGCAGTACTTC
CASSLGQGVRYEQYF
>TRBD2|TRBJ2-7|once|TRBV11-3
TGTGCCAGCAGCGCGACTAGCGGGAGTTCGGTGCAGTACTTC
CASSATSGSSVQYF
>-|TRBJ1-1|-|TRBV28
TGTGCCAGCAGTTCCTCAGTGAACACTGAAGCTTTCTTT
CASSSSVNTEAFF
>-|TRBJ2-7|-|TRBV2
TGTGCCAGCAGGGTCGGTTACGGGGACGAGCAGTACTTC
CASRVGYGDEQYF
>-|TRBJ1-2|-|TRBV5-4
TGTGCCAGCAGCTTGGGGGGTAACTATGGCTACACCTTC
CASSLGGNYGYTF
>-|TRBJ1-5|once|TRBV19
TGTGCCAGTAGACAAACGATCAATAGCAATCAGCCCCAGCATTTT
CASRQTINSNQPQHF
>TRBD2|TRBJ2-3|-|TRBV28
TGTGCCAGCAGCCTCCCCCCTCTATGGAGCGGGAGGCGGGAAGGGGGCACAGATACGCAGTATTTT
CASSLPPLWSGRREGGTDTQYF
>-|TRBJ1-5|few|TRBV7-2
TGTGCCAGCAGCTTTAATGTCGGGGGTAATCAGCCCCAGCATTTT
CASSFNVGGNQPQHF
>TRBD1|TRBJ1-3|-|TRBV9
TGTGCCAGCAGCGTAGCCCCTCAGGGACAGGGGTCTGGAAACACCATATATTTT
CASSVAPQGQGSGNTIYF
>-|TRBJ1-2|once|TRBV14
TGTGCCAGCAGCCAATGGGATGGGAATGGCTACACCTTC
CASSQWDGNGYTF
>-|TRBJ2-2|-|TRBV7-3
TGTGCCAGCAGCTCCCCGGGCACCGGGGAGCTGTTTTTT
CASSSPGTGELFF
>-|TRBJ1-2|-|TRBV5-1
TGCGCCTCCGGGGAGAATAATGGCTACACCTTC
CASGENNGYTF
>-|TRBJ1-1|many|TRBV7-5
TGTGCCAGAAGCTTACGCCTCCTGAACACTGAAGCTTTCTTT
CARSLRLLNTEAFF
>TRBD2|TRBJ2-7|-|TRBV7-8
TGTGCCAGCAGCGCAGGCATCCGGGAGGGTTCGAACGAGCAGTACTTC
CASSAGIREGSNEQYF
>TRBD2|TRBJ2-3|-|TRBV4-1
TGCGCCAGCAGCCAAGAGACTAGCGGGGATACGCAGTATTTT
CASSQETSGDTQYF
>-|TRBJ1-1|-|TRBV14
TGTGCCAGCAGCCAGTTGGCGGGGAACACTGAAGCTTTCTTT
CASSQLAGNTEAFF
>-|TRBJ1-1|few|TRBV28
TGTGCCAGCAGTTTAAACAGAGAAGCTTTCTTT
CASSLNREAFF
>-|TRBJ2-1|-|TRBV11-2
TGTGCCAGCAGCCACCCAGCGGGCTCCCCCGGGAATGAGCAGTTCTTC
CASSHPAGSPGNEQFF
>-|TRBJ2-5|-|TRBV18
TGTGCCAGCTCTTACAGGGCTCCCCAAGAGACCCAGTACTTC
CASSYRAPQETQYF
>-|TRBJ1-2|-|TRBV27
TGTGCCAGCAGCGCAGGGGTGGGGAGCTATGGCTACACCTTC
CASSAGVGSYGYTF
>-|TRBJ1-6|-|TRBV5-1
TGCGCCAGCAGCTTGGTGGCTGGAAATTCACCCCTCCACTTT
CASSLVAGNSPLHF
>TRBD1|TRBJ2-1|once|TRBV7-2
TGTGCCAGCAGACGTACAGGGGACGATGAGCAGTTCTTC
CASRRTGDDEQFF
>TRBD2|TRBJ2-1|-|TRBV20-1
TGCAGTGCTAGTCCTAGCGGGAGGGATGAGCAGTTCTTC
CSASPSGRDEQFF
>TRBD1|TRBJ1-2|-|TRBV7-9
TGTGCCAGCAGCTTAGCAGGGCGGGGACAGCGTCCGGGAGGCTACACCTTC
CASSLAGRGQRPGGYTF
>TRBD1|TRBJ2-7|-|TRBV11-2
TGTGCCAGCAGCCCGGGACAGGGCTACGAGCAGTACTTC
CASSPGQGYEQYF
>-|TRBJ1-4|-|TRBV5-1
TGCGCCAGCAGCCCGCTGAGCAAATCTGAAAAACTGTTTTTT
CASSPLSKSEKLFF
>-|TRBJ2-3|once|TRBV7-9
TGTGCCAGCAGTTCCACCGGACACTCAGATACGCAGTATTTT
CASSSTGHSDTQYF
>-|TRBJ2-5|-|TRBV2
TGTGTCAGCGGGTCGAGGAGGGGGATGGAGACCCAGTACTTC
CVSGSRRGMETQYF
>-|TRBJ2-3|once|TRBV5-5
TGTGCCAGCAGCTTTAACCCAGCGACCAGCACAGATACGCAGTATTTT
CASSFNPATSTDTQYF
>-|TRBJ2-7|few|TRBV9
TGTGCCAGCAGCGTAGAACCGGATTCCTACGAGCAGTACTTC
CASSVEPDSYEQYF
>TRBD1|TRBJ1-1|-|TRBV28
TGTGCCAGCAGTTTGGGACAGGGATTTAGGACTGAAGCTTTCTTT
CASSLGQGFRTEAFF
>-|TRBJ2-5|-|TRBV6-5
TGTGCCAGCAGTTACTCGGGCAGGGGAGTTCAAGAGACCCAGTACTTC
CASSYSGRGVQETQYF
>-|TRBJ1-1|-|TRBV7-2
TGTGCCAGCAGCTCCTACAGGGAGGCCACTGAAGCTTTCTTT
CASSSYREATEAFF
>TRBD1|TRBJ2-6|-|TRBV19
TGTGCCAGTATCCCAAGAGGGGACAGGGGGAGATCTGGGGCCAACGTCCTGACTTTC
CASIPRGDRGRSGANVLTF
>TRBD1|TRBJ1-1|-|TRBV19
TGTGCCAGTAGTATAGGGACAGGGGGTAAAACTGAAGCTTTCTTT
CASSIGTGGKTEAFF
>-|TRBJ2-6|-|TRBV28
TGTGCCAGCAGTCCCCCCAGTATCTCTGGGGCCAACGTCCTGACTTTC
CASSPPSISGANVLTF
>TRBD1|TRBJ1-4|-|TRBV5-1
TGCGCCAGCAGCGTGACAGGGTCGATGGAAAAACTGTTTTTT
CASSVTGSMEKLFF
>-|TRBJ2-7|-|TRBV6-1
TGTGCCAGCAGTGAAGGACAGGATGTAGGGCAGTACTTC
CASSEGQDVGQYF